What follows are 5 T cell receptor beta chains derived from one specimen sequenced in a study of regulatory dendritic cells for organ transplantation. Profiling relied on immunoSEQ multiplex PCR, and the TCRdb table lists in-frame clones only, not all of them. The sample includes fewer than 25,000 clones, roughly 69% of them seen just once. Specimen: memory CD4+ T cells from blood. Regarding subset: CD45RO+ memory T cells. Receptors were obtained from a human donor in good health.

The chain has TRBV5-4 and TRBJ2-5, with a tentative D call TRBD2 (5 bases). CDR1 and CDR2 from the germline V gene are SGHNT and YYREEE (reference sequence). The CDR3 is 14 amino acids. The V gene lost 4 bases and the J gene lost 2 bases, with 12 bases spanning the gap. The DNA of the CDR3 is TGTGCCAGCAGCCCGGGTGGGAGACAAGAGACCCAGTACTTC. Protein sequence: CASSPGGRQETQYF.

CDR3 nucleotide sequence: TGTGCCAGTAGCACCCAGGGGACTGAAGCTTTCTTT. It encodes CASSTQGTEAFF. V and J are TRBV19 and TRBJ1-1, with a possible D match to TRBD1 (6 bases). CDR1 and CDR2 (germline): LNHDA, SQIVND (reference sequence). The CDR3 sequence is 12 residues long. Deletions cut 6 bases from V and 5 bases from J, with 10 bases between.

The chain has TRBV5-1 and TRBJ1-1; TRBD1 might be the D (5 bases). With 4 bases removed from V and 4 bases from J, the gap between germline ends came to 20 bases. Germline lookup yields CDR1 SGHRS and CDR2 YFSETQ. The CDR3 has 16 amino acids. CDR3 loop: CASSLGGGWTSTEAFF. DNA for the CDR3: TGCGCCAGCAGCCTGGGGGGAGGATGGACGAGCACTGAAGCTTTCTTT.

The V call is TRBV7-9, the J call TRBJ1-1, with TRBD1 matching over 9 bases. This CDR3 has 13 amino acids. CDR1 is SEHNR and CDR2 is FQNEAQ in the germline V gene (reference sequence). The ends lost 6 bases at V and 6 bases at J; junction bases unmatched: 5. The CDR3 coding sequence is TGTGCCAGCAGGGGACAGGGATCATCTGAAGCTTTCTTT. Translating gives CASRGQGSSEAFF.

V gene TRBV5-1 combines with J gene TRBJ2-1; TRBD2 matches at 11 bases. Trimming at V came to 3 bases and at J to 4 bases, leaving 6 bases not matched to a gene. CDR3 length: 16 residues. Germline V CDR1 and CDR2: SGHRS, YFSETQ. CDR3 sequence reads: CASSSLAGGRYNEQFF. The DNA of the CDR3 is TGCGCCAGCAGCTCCTTAGCGGGGGGGCGGTACAATGAGCAGTTCTTC. Supplemented by reference TRBV5-1 and TRBJ2-1, the full variable domain reads KAGVTQTPRYLIKTRGQQVTLSCSPISGHRSVSWYQQTPGQGLQFLFEYFSETQRNKGNFPGRFSGRQFSNSRSEMNVSTLELGDSALYLCASSSLAGGRYNEQFFGPGTRLTVL.